This T cell receptor (beta chain) derives from a study of identical twins. V was shortened by 3 bases and J by 8 bases, with 11 bases between the two germline ends. The CDR3 spans 13 residues. The germline CDR1 and CDR2 sequences are SGHRS and YFSETQ. TCRdb reprocessed the 5' RACE reads with MiXCR, giving one entry per CDR3 protein. The sample has roughly 540,000 distinct CDR3 sequences; approximately 22% are singletons. These same data were also listed under a study on T cells expressing NK-cell markers.

V gene TRBV5-1 combines with J gene TRBJ1-4, with D tentatively TRBD1 (5 bases). The receptor's source is a woman aged 18-29 years in good health. Sequencing was done on a sample of CD4+ T cells sorted from blood. CDR3 nucleotide sequence: TGCGCCAGCAGCTCGGCGGGGGGGGAAAAACTGTTTTTT. This encodes CASSSAGGEKLFF.